These 2 T cell receptor beta chains were all obtained from the same sample, sequenced in a study of T cell clonotyping in hematopoietic cell transplantation. Here immunoSEQ multiplex PCR was the method, and the copy in TCRdb shows in-frame clones only, minus some. The table has about 1,900 clones, about four fifths seen once. The specimen comprised peripheral blood mononuclear cells, sampled 30 days after allogeneic stem cell transplant. These receptors originate from a male patient in his fifties or sixties who had an allogeneic stem cell transplant from an unrelated donor, so the T cells may come from the graft donor. Some clones in this sample may be carry-over from other donors' samples.

This chain joins TRBV30 and TRBJ2-3, with a possible D match to TRBD2 (6 bases). The V end lost 5 bases, the J end lost 3 bases, and 18 bases lay between the germline ends. Germline CDR1 is GTSNPN and CDR2 is SVGIG (reference sequence). CDR3 length equals 15 residues. This chain's CDR3 is CAWGGPGPRTDTQYF. The CDR3 bases are TGTGCCTGGGGAGGGCCTGGTCCGAGGACAGATACGCAGTATTTT.

The genes are TRBV15 and TRBJ1-3; D might be TRBD1 (5 bases). V lost 0 bases and J 0 bases, leaving 15 bases between the germline ends. The CDR3 runs 18 residues. The germline CDR1 and CDR2 sequences are LNHNV and YYDKDF (reference sequence). The CDR3 sequence is CATSRDRGSLASGNTIYF. CDR3 DNA sequence: TGTGCCACCAGCAGAGATCGGGGGAGTTTAGCCTCTGGAAACACCATATATTTT.